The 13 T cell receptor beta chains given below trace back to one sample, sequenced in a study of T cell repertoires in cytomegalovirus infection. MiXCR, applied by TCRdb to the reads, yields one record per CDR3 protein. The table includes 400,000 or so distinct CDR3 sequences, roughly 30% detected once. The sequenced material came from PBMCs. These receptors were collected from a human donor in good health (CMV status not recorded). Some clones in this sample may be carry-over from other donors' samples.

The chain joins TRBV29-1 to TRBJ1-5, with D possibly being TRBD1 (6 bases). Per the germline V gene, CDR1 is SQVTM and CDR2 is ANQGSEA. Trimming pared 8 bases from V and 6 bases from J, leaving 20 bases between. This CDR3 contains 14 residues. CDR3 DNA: TGCAGCTACCGGGAGGGAGGCAGGGGTCAGCCCCAGCATTTT. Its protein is CSYREGGRGQPQHF. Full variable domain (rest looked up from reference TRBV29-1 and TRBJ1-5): SAVISQKPSRDICQRGTSLTIQCQVDSQVTMMFWYRQQPGQSLTLIATANQGSEATYESGFVIDKFPISRPNLTFSTLTVSNMSPEDSSIYLCSYREGGRGQPQHFGDGTRLSIL.

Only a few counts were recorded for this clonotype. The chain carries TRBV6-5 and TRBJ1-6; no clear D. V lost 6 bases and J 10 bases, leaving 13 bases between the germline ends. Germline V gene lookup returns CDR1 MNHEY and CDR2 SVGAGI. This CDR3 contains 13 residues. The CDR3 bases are TGTGCCAGCAGCCCTCTCGGGGAATCACCCCTCCACTTT. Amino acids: CASSPLGESPLHF.

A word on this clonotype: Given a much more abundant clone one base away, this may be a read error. The CDR3 DNA reads TGTGCCAGCAGCTTAGCCTCGGGACAGGGGCGGACTGAAGCTTTATTT. It codes for CASSLASGQGRTEALF. This chain joins TRBV7-2 and TRBJ1-1; the match to TRBD1 covers 10 bases. The CDR3 totals 16 residues. Germline CDR1 is SGHTA and CDR2 is FQGNSA.

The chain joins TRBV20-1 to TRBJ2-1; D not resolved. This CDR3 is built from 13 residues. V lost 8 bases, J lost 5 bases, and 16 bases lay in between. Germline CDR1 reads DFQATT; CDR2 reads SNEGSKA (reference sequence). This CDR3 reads CSPRVYRDNEQFF. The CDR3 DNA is TGCAGTCCCAGAGTGTACCGCGACAATGAGCAGTTCTTC.

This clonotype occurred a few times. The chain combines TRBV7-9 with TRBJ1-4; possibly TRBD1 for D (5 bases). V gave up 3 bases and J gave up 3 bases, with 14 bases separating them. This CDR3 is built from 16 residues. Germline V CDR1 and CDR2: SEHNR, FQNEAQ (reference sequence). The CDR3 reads CASSFDQGMANEKLFF. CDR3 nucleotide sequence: TGTGCCAGCAGCTTTGACCAGGGTATGGCTAATGAAAAACTGTTTTTT.

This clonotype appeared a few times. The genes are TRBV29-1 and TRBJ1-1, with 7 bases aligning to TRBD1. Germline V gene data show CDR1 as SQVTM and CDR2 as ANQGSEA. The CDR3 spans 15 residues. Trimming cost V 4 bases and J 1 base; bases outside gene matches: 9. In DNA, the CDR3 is TGCAGCGTTGCCTCCAGGACAGGCCCGAACACTGAAGCTTTCTTT. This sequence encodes CSVASRTGPNTEAFF. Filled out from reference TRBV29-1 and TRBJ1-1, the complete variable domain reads SAVISQKPSRDICQRGTSLTIQCQVDSQVTMMFWYRQQPGQSLTLIATANQGSEATYESGFVIDKFPISRPNLTFSTLTVSNMSPEDSSIYLCSVASRTGPNTEAFFGQGTRLTVV.

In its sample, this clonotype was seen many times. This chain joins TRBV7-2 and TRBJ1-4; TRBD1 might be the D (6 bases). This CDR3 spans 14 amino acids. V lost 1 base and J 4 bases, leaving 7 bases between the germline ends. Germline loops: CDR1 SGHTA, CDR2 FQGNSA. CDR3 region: CASSLGRGNEKLFF. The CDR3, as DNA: TGTGCCAGCAGCTTAGGCAGGGGTAATGAAAAACTGTTTTTT.

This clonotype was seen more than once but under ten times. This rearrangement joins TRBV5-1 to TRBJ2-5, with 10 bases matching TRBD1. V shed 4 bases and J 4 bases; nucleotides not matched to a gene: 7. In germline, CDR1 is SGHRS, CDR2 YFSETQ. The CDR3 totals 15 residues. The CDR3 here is CASSVRTGGGETQYF. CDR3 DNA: TGCGCCAGCAGCGTAAGGACAGGGGGAGGAGAGACCCAGTACTTC.

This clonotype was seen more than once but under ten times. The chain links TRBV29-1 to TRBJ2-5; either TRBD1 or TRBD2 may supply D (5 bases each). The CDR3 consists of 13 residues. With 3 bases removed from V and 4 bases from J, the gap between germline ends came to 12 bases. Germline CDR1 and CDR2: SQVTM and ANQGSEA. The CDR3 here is CSVDRARGETQYF. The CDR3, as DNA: TGCAGCGTTGACAGGGCACGGGGAGAGACCCAGTACTTC. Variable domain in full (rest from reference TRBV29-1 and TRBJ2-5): SAVISQKPSRDICQRGTSLTIQCQVDSQVTMMFWYRQQPGQSLTLIATANQGSEATYESGFVIDKFPISRPNLTFSTLTVSNMSPEDSSIYLCSVDRARGETQYFGPGTRLLVL.

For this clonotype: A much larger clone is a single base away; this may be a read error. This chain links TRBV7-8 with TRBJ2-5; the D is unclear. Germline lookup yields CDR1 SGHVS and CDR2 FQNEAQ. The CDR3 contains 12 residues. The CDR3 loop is CSSSPLGETQYF. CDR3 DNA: TGTTCCAGCAGCCCCCTGGGGGAGACCCAGTACTTC. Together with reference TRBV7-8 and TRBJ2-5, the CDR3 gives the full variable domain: GAGVSQSPRYKVAKRGQDVALRCDPISGHVSLFWYQQALGQGPEFLTYFQNEAQLDKSGLPSDRFFAERPEGSVSTLKIQRTQQEDSAVYLCSSSPLGETQYFGPGTRLLVL.

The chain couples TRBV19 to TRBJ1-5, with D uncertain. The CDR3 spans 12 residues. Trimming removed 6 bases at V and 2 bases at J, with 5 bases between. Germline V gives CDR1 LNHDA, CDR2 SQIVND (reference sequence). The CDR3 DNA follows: TGTGCCAGTAGACCCCGCAATCAGCCCCAGCATTTT. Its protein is CASRPRNQPQHF.

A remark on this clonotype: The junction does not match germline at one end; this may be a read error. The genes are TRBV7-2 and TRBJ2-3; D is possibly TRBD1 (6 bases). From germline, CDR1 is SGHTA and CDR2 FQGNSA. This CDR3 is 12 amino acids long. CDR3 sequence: CASSPWTDTHYF. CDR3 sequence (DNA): TGTGCAAGCAGCCCCTGGACAGATACGCATTATTTT.

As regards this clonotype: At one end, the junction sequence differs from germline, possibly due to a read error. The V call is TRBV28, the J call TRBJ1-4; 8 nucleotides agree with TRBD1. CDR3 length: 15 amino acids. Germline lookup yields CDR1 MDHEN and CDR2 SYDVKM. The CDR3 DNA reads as TGTGCCAGCAGTTTATTAGCAGGGGGCAGTGAAAAACTGTTGTTT. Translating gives CASSLLAGGSEKLLF.